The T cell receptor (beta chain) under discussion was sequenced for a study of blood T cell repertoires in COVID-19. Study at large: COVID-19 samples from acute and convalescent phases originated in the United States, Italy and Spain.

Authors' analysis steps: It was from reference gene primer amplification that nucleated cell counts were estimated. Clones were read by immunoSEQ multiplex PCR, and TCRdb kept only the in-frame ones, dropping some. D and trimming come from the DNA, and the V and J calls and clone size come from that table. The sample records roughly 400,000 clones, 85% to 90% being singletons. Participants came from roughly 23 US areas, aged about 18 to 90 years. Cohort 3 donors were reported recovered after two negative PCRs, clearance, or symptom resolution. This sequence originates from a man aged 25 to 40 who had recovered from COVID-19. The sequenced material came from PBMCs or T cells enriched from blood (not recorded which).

CDR3 sequence (DNA): TGCAGCGTTGAGGTCGGGCCCGGGGGGGAGACCCAGTACTTC. Protein product: CSVEVGPGGETQYF. The chain employs TRBV29-1 and TRBJ2-5, with 7 positions matching TRBD2. V lost 3 bases and J lost 5; bases outside the gene matches: 9. This CDR3 is built from 14 residues. The germline CDR1 and CDR2 sequences are SQVTM and ANQGSEA.